This T cell receptor beta chain stems from a study of blood T cells in healthy people across ages. Study findings and constraints: Roughly linearly, TCR beta diversity per million T cells fell as age increased. Estimates based on one million T cells were treated as lower bounds.

The authors ran a second PCR of about 6 to 11 cycles using a sample-barcoded 5' primer and a J-beta primer mix. TCRdb independently ran MiXCR on the 5' RACE reads; one entry per CDR3 protein. The table has 550,000 to 650,000 distinct CDR3 sequences, roughly a quarter seen once. This clonotype showed up just a few times. Its antigen is undetermined. A further study also used this sample, focusing on T cells of mothers and their children. From that second work: Input to cDNA synthesis comprised all extracted RNA, at a ratio of approximately 1.5 ug per 15 ul. Over 8 million reads per mother and some 2.9 million per child were obtained.

Sequenced: blood. The TCR sequence derives from a boy aged 2 to 9 in good health.

DNA for the CDR3: TGCAGCGTTGTCCCCCACTCCTACAATGAGCAGTTCTTC. Residues: CSVVPHSYNEQFF. The chain combines TRBV29-1 with TRBJ2-1; D remains unclear. V was clipped by 4 bases and J by 0 bases, with 7 bases between them. CDR3 length: 13 amino acids. Germline CDR1 and CDR2: SQVTM and ANQGSEA.